This T cell receptor (beta chain) was captured in a study of shared clonotypes between healthy human individuals. Study conclusions and caveats: Blood was the sole source, and tissue repertoires probably differ.

On this clone: Its antigen is currently unknown.

Replicate sorted-subset PCRs were loaded with 150 to 250 ng DNA, about 31,000 T cell genomes. Repertoires were generated with immunoSEQ multiplex PCR, while TCRdb's copy carries only in-frame clones and drops some. The sample records about 1 million clones, more than 60% being singletons. This CDR3 is built from 14 residues. The germline V gene encodes CDR1 ENHRY and CDR2 SYGVKD. V dropped 6 bases and J dropped 5 bases, with 16 bases sitting between them. The rearrangement uses TRBV10-3 and TRBJ1-1; a possible D gene is TRBD1 (5 bases). The sequence was obtained from a man aged 18 to 30 in good health. The sample taken for sequencing was memory CD4+ T cells sorted from blood. The sample's subset: CD45RA-negative fraction. The CDR3 protein is CAIRSGTLGTEAFF. The CDR3 DNA follows: TGTGCCATCAGGTCCGGGACCCTAGGGACTGAAGCTTTCTTT.